This T cell receptor beta chain derives from a study of metastatic and nonmetastatic thyroid tumors. Across the whole study: Samples came from malignant and benign thyroid patients, and repertoires were compared across blood and tumor or nodule tissue.

Notes on this clone: The antigen is undetermined.

No treatment had been given to any patient before thyroid surgery. As handled by the study authors: Clinicopathological groups of papillary thyroid cancer showed CDR3 differences that were used to build a distant-metastasis classifier. TCRdb reanalyzed the PCR reads with MiXCR. None of the V and J calls come from the authors' own analysis; TCRdb made them. The data show about 15,000 clones, just over 30% seen once. The junction had 4 bases not matched to a gene; V was cut back by 5 bases and J by 4 bases. This CDR3 contains 16 residues. The germline V gene encodes CDR1 SGHAT and CDR2 FQNNGV. Points from the study as a whole: Benign nodules were reported to have significantly lower TCR beta diversity than malignant thyroid tumors, in blood and tumor.

Sequencing input: blood. The rearrangement joins TRBV11-2 to TRBJ2-1; 14 bases agree with TRBD2. This clonotype originated in a female donor with papillary thyroid cancer or a benign thyroid nodule (not recorded which). Some clones in this sample may be carry-over from other donors' samples. CDR3 coding DNA: TGTGCCAGCAGCCCCAGGACTAGCGGGGGGTACAATGAGCAGTTCTTC. It codes for CASSPRTSGGYNEQFF. Drawing the rest from reference TRBV11-2 and TRBJ2-1, the complete variable domain is EAGVAQSPRYKIIEKRQSVAFWCNPISGHATLYWYQQILGQGPKLLIQFQNNGVVDDSQLPKDRFSAERLKGVDSTLKIQPAKLEDSAVYLCASSPRTSGGYNEQFFGPGTRLTVL.